These 24 T cell receptor beta chains originate from one sample sequenced in a study of cytomegalovirus exposure and HLA in healthy donors. The PCR employed 60 Vbeta primers together with 13 Jbeta primers. TCRdb's table, derived via immunoSEQ multiplex PCR, lists solely in-frame clones and lacks some. The sample carries 200,000 or so clones, over 75% recorded once. The sequenced material came from PBMCs. The receptors come from a girl aged 2 to 9 in good health and CMV-seronegative.

The rearrangement links TRBV27 to TRBJ2-1; D is undetermined. This CDR3 has 15 amino acids. CDR1 and CDR2 (germline): MNHEY, SMNVEV (reference sequence). The V gene lost 4 bases and the J gene lost 9 bases, with 19 bases spanning the gap. CDR3 DNA sequence: TGTGCCAGCAGTTCATTCCCCCTCCGTTGGGCTGAGCAGTTCTTC. Translating it yields CASSSFPLRWAEQFF.

This clone has just a few counts. This chain joins TRBV2 and TRBJ2-3; D may be TRBD1 (7 bases). The CDR3 runs 15 residues. Germline V lookup: CDR1 SNHLY, CDR2 FYNNEI. The V end was cut by 3 bases, the J end by 2 bases, with 12 bases between. The CDR3 sequence is CASSEQGGFTDTQYF. The CDR3 region has the DNA TGTGCCAGCAGTGAGCAGGGGGGCTTCACAGATACGCAGTATTTT.

CDR3 nucleotide sequence: TGTGCCAGCAGCTTAAGGCGGGACGGCGAGCAGTACTTC. Protein product: CASSLRRDGEQYF. The chain links TRBV7-2 to TRBJ2-7, with D maybe TRBD2 (6 bases). The V end was cut by 2 bases, the J end by 6 bases, with 11 bases between. The CDR3 consists of 13 residues. Germline V gene data show CDR1 as SGHTA and CDR2 as FQGNSA.

This rearrangement joins TRBV9 to TRBJ2-1, with TRBD2 as a possible D gene (7 bases). V lost 0 bases, J lost 4 bases, and 11 bases lay in between. This CDR3 has 15 residues. Germline V gene lookup returns CDR1 SGDLS and CDR2 YYNGEE. This CDR3 reads CASSVVGGPYNEQFF. The CDR3 nucleotides are TGTGCCAGCAGCGTAGTGGGGGGGCCATACAATGAGCAGTTCTTC.

V gene TRBV6-1 combines with J gene TRBJ1-1, with TRBD1 matching over 7 bases. In germline, CDR1 is MNHNS, CDR2 SASEGT. CDR3 length: 15 residues. Trimming removed 8 bases from V and 1 base from J; junction bases left unmatched: 10. The CDR3 region has the DNA TGTGCCAGCCGAGAGTTCGGGACAGAGAACACTGAAGCTTTCTTT. Its translation is CASREFGTENTEAFF.

V usage is TRBV5-5 and J usage is TRBJ2-6; possibly TRBD2 for D (5 bases). Germline values: CDR1 SGHKS, CDR2 YYEKEE (reference sequence). This CDR3 spans 16 amino acids. V was clipped by 0 bases and J by 0 bases, with 7 bases between them. The CDR3 is CASSLERASGANVLTF. CDR3 DNA: TGTGCCAGCAGCTTGGAGAGGGCCTCTGGGGCCAACGTCCTGACTTTC.

This chain connects TRBV14 to TRBJ2-1, with 7 nucleotides matching TRBD1. Germline lookup yields CDR1 SGHDN and CDR2 FVKESK. V gave up 3 bases and J gave up 2 bases; unmatched junction bases: 7. CDR3 length: 16 amino acids. The CDR3 loop reads CASSQADRDPYNEQFF. CDR3 DNA: TGTGCCAGCAGCCAGGCCGACAGGGACCCCTACAATGAGCAGTTCTTC. Complete variable domain (other parts from reference TRBV14 and TRBJ2-1): EAGVTQFPSHSVIEKGQTVTLRCDPISGHDNLYWYRRVMGKEIKFLLHFVKESKQDESGMPNNRFLAERTGGTYSTLKVQPAELEDSGVYFCASSQADRDPYNEQFFGPGTRLTVL.

This chain links TRBV10-3 with TRBJ1-2; 8 positions match TRBD1. The CDR3 loop spans 15 amino acids. The germline CDR1 and CDR2 sequences are ENHRY and SYGVKD. Trimming at V came to 4 bases and at J to 4 bases, leaving 8 bases not matched to a gene. The CDR3 reads CAISGQGSGAYGYTF. The CDR3 region has the DNA TGTGCCATCAGTGGACAGGGGTCCGGGGCCTATGGCTACACCTTC.

V gene TRBV13 combines with J gene TRBJ2-2, with D possibly being TRBD1 (5 bases). CDR3 length: 14 residues. V dropped 1 base and J dropped 7 bases, with 10 bases sitting between them. The germline V gene has CDR1 PRHDT and CDR2 FYEKMQ (reference sequence). CDR3 loop: CASSLDRIVGELFF. DNA of the CDR3: TGTGCCAGCAGCTTAGACAGGATAGTCGGGGAGCTGTTTTTT.

The chain couples TRBV6-1 to TRBJ2-7; perhaps TRBD1 as D (5 bases). The germline gives CDR1 MNHNS, CDR2 SASEGT. The CDR3 is 15 residues long. V lost 6 bases, J lost 2 bases, and 17 bases lay in between. In DNA, the CDR3 is TGTGCCAGCAGACCAGGGTCGAATGTGCCCTACGAGCAGTACTTC. Protein: CASRPGSNVPYEQYF.

This clone came up a few times. Different DNA sequences within this sample yield the same CDR3. The rearrangement joins TRBV27 to TRBJ2-7, with unresolved D. The CDR3 has 13 amino acids. Germline V gene sequence: CDR1 MNHEY, CDR2 SMNVEV (reference sequence). V lost 0 bases, J lost 2 bases, and 5 bases lay in between. The CDR3 region is CASSLSRAYEQYF. As DNA, the CDR3 is TGTGCCAGCAGTTTATCCCGGGCCTACGAGCAGTACTTC.

This chain uses TRBV11-2 with TRBJ2-2; no clear D gene. Germline lookup yields CDR1 SGHAT and CDR2 FQNNGV. Trimming took off 5 bases at V and 1 base at J, with 5 bases between the two ends. CDR3 size: 13 residues. The CDR3 loop is CASSPGNTGELFF. Written as DNA, the CDR3 is TGTGCCAGCAGCCCAGGGAACACCGGGGAGCTGTTTTTT.

The chain carries TRBV25-1 and TRBJ2-7; a weak D match, TRBD2 (6 bases). V was shortened by 4 bases and J by 2 bases, with 18 bases between the two germline ends. Germline assignment: CDR1 MGHDK and CDR2 SYGVNS. The CDR3 runs 16 residues. The CDR3 DNA sequence: TGTGCCAGCAGTGGGTATTCGACTAGAATCACCTACGAGCAGTACTTC. It encodes CASSGYSTRITYEQYF.

V gene TRBV5-4 combines with J gene TRBJ1-1; D unresolved. The CDR3 consists of 15 residues. Germline V CDR1 and CDR2: SGHNT, YYREEE (reference sequence). V lost 2 bases and J lost 4, with 15 bases in between. The DNA for the CDR3 is TGTGCCAGCAGCTTTGGGTTTTCAGGAACCACTGAAGCTTTCTTT. Translation: CASSFGFSGTTEAFF.

This chain links TRBV11-3 with TRBJ2-5; 9 bases are shared with TRBD1. CDR3 length: 15 amino acids. Germline V gene lookup returns CDR1 SGHNT and CDR2 YENEEA. The J segment lost 4 bases and the V segment lost 6 bases, leaving 9 bases of the junction unmatched. The CDR3 sequence is CASSPGTGLGETQYF. Written as DNA, the CDR3 is TGTGCCAGCAGTCCCGGGACAGGGCTAGGAGAGACCCAGTACTTC. The variable domain in full, completed from reference TRBV11-3 and TRBJ2-5, reads EAGVVQSPRYKIIEKKQPVAFWCNPISGHNTLYWYLQNLGQGPELLIRYENEEAVDDSQLPKDRFSAERLKGVDSTLKIQPAELGDSAVYLCASSPGTGLGETQYFGPGTRLLVL.

The chain employs TRBV15 and TRBJ1-1, with 7 nucleotides matching TRBD1. Germline V gene sequence: CDR1 LNHNV, CDR2 YYDKDF (reference sequence). The CDR3 runs 15 residues. The J segment lost 3 bases and the V segment lost 0 bases, leaving 4 bases of the junction unmatched. The CDR3: CATSRDLTGDTEAFF. In DNA form, the CDR3 reads TGTGCCACCAGCAGAGATCTAACAGGGGACACTGAAGCTTTCTTT.

The chain recombines TRBV18 with TRBJ2-7; D gene unclear. CDR1 is KGHSH and CDR2 is LQKENI in the germline V gene. This CDR3 spans 15 amino acids. V dropped 3 bases and J dropped 0 bases, with 12 bases sitting between them. CDR3 coding DNA: TGTGCCAGCTCACCGAACGCGCTGAGCTCCTACGAGCAGTACTTC. Translating gives CASSPNALSSYEQYF.

The chain couples TRBV7-9 to TRBJ2-6; D is possibly TRBD2 (6 bases). Germline lookup yields CDR1 SEHNR and CDR2 FQNEAQ (reference sequence). Trimming cost V 0 bases and J 0 bases, with 15 bases left between them. There are 19 residues in the CDR3. CDR3 loop: CASSLAPGGPYSGANVLTF. As DNA, the CDR3 is TGTGCCAGCAGCTTAGCGCCTGGAGGGCCCTACTCTGGGGCCAACGTCCTGACTTTC.

The chain joins TRBV5-1 to TRBJ1-4, with TRBD1 matching 7 bases. J lost 2 bases, V lost 4 bases, and 2 bases had no gene match. Looked up from germline, CDR1 is SGHRS and CDR2 is YFSETQ. The CDR3 totals 14 residues. The CDR3 is CASSMGQTNEKLFF. The CDR3, as DNA: TGCGCCAGCAGCATGGGACAGACTAATGAAAAACTGTTTTTT.

This clone was counted a few times. This chain uses TRBV18 with TRBJ2-5; maybe TRBD2 (5 bases). The germline V gene encodes CDR1 KGHSH and CDR2 LQKENI. CDR3 length: 15 residues. With 3 bases removed from V and 10 bases from J, the gap between germline ends came to 21 bases. For the CDR3, the DNA is TGTGCCAGCTCACCTGTCGGCGGTACGGGGATGGGCCAGTACTTC. Encoded protein: CASSPVGGTGMGQYF.

Only a few counts were recorded for this clone. The genes are TRBV7-2 and TRBJ2-1; TRBD1 is a possible D gene (6 bases). Germline-derived CDR1 and CDR2 are SGHTA and FQGNSA. V was pared by 5 bases and J by 9 bases, with 20 bases between. The CDR3 is 15 residues long. The chain's CDR3 is CASSLYGTIGAEQFF. The CDR3 DNA reads TGTGCCAGCAGCCTATACGGGACAATTGGTGCTGAGCAGTTCTTC.

This clone showed up just a few times. The chain employs TRBV13 and TRBJ2-2, with D unclear. Germline CDR1 is PRHDT and CDR2 is FYEKMQ (reference sequence). V was trimmed by 1 base and J by 1 base, leaving 13 bases between them. This CDR3 spans 17 amino acids. The CDR3: CASSLVTARLNTGELFF. The CDR3 DNA is TGTGCCAGCAGCTTAGTAACAGCAAGATTGAACACCGGGGAGCTGTTTTTT.

The chain couples TRBV19 to TRBJ1-2, with a weak D call TRBD1 (5 bases). The CDR3 totals 16 residues. The V and J ends lost 3 bases and 1 base respectively, with 15 bases between them. CDR1 is LNHDA, CDR2 SQIVND, per germline (reference sequence). The CDR3 is CASSIGGALLNYGYTF. Written as DNA, the CDR3 is TGTGCCAGTAGTATCGGTGGGGCGCTCCTTAACTATGGCTACACCTTC.

V is TRBV6-1 and J is TRBJ1-2; 7 bases fit TRBD1. The ends lost 5 bases at V and 6 bases at J; junction bases unmatched: 6. Germline values: CDR1 MNHNS, CDR2 SASEGT. The length of the CDR3 is 13 residues. As DNA, the CDR3 is TGTGCCAGCAGTCTTACAGGGGTAAATGGCTACACCTTC. Translating gives CASSLTGVNGYTF.